Listed here is a single T cell receptor (beta chain). Its antigen is currently unknown. Time point of the sample: baseline pretreatment blood. As for treatment: 15 Gy SBRT to primary tumor, nephrectomy 4 weeks later. This specimen comes from a study of radiation and T cells in renal cell carcinoma. Findings and caveats of the study: From baseline, blood top tumor clonotypes peaked at 2 weeks post-radiation.

In germline, CDR1 is GTSNPN, CDR2 SVGIG (reference sequence). There are 15 residues in the CDR3. V lost 3 bases to trimming and J lost 0 bases; unmatched junction nucleotides: 2. This table comes from immunoSEQ multiplex PCR, and its TCRdb copy is limited to in-frame clones, with some not included. Here the sample spans about 130,000 clones, around nine tenths being singletons. The material sequenced was blood, taken from a patient whose treatment included radiotherapy and nephrectomy. The V and J genes are TRBV30 and TRBJ1-6; 7 nucleotides agree with TRBD1. The sequence was obtained from a woman aged 50 to 65 with renal cell carcinoma. The CDR3 DNA reads TGTGCCTGGAGCCCAGGGGGCTCCTATAATTCACCCCTCCACTTT. This sequence encodes CAWSPGGSYNSPLHF.